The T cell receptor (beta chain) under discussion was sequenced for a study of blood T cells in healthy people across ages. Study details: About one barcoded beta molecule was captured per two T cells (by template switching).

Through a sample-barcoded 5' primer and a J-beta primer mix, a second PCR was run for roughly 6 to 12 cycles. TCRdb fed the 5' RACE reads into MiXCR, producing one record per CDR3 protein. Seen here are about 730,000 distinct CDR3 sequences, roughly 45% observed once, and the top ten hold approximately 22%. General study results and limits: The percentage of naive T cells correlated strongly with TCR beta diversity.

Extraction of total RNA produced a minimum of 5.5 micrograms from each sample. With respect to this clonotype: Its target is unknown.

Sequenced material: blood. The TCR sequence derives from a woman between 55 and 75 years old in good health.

This CDR3 is CSVEAPGQGWTDTQYF. The CDR3 coding sequence is TGCAGCGTTGAAGCGCCGGGACAGGGTTGGACAGATACGCAGTATTTT. The rearrangement links TRBV29-1 to TRBJ2-3; 9 nucleotides match TRBD1. CDR1 and CDR2 from the germline V gene are SQVTM and ANQGSEA. The CDR3 is 16 residues long. Losses at the gene ends were 1 base for V and 3 bases for J; bases not matched to a gene: 8.